Listed below are T cell receptor beta chains from one sample, sequenced in a study of CD8 T cells in ankylosing spondylitis. One entry per CDR3 protein results from TCRdb running MiXCR on the 5' RACE reads. The data hold hundreds of thousands of distinct CDR3 sequences, with 25% to 30% observed a single time. Sample: blood, either unsorted or a sorted T cell fraction (not recorded which). These receptors came from a male donor with ankylosing spondylitis. The CDR3 runs from the conserved cysteine through the conserved F or W. A D gene is named only where the DNA matches it firmly. Only part of the rows carry a size: once, few, many, or a class if the clone is expanded.

clone_size d_call j_call v_call cdr3_aa cdr3_nt
few . TRBJ1-2 TRBV15 CATSGIQIGYTF TGTGCCACCAGCGGAATCCAAATAGGCTACACCTTC
many TRBD2 TRBJ2-5 TRBV4-1 CASSRLAGETQYF TGCGCCAGCAGCCGATTAGCGGGGGAGACCCAGTACTTC
. . TRBJ1-1 TRBV7-9 CASSLGGRGTEAFF TGTGCCAGCAGCTTAGGGGGGCGCGGCACTGAAGCTTTCTTT
. TRBD2 TRBJ2-1 TRBV24-1 CATSDLSSGIGAYNEQFF TGTGCCACCAGTGATTTGAGTAGCGGGATAGGGGCCTACAATGAGCAGTTCTTC
. . TRBJ2-1 TRBV6-1 CASSPGSHPPSGTYNEQFF TGTGCCAGCAGTCCCGGGAGCCACCCCCCGAGTGGCACCTACAATGAGCAGTTCTTC
. . TRBJ2-5 TRBV20-1 CSASLGGEGETQYF TGCAGTGCTTCCCTGGGCGGAGAAGGAGAGACCCAGTACTTC
. TRBD1 TRBJ1-4 TRBV5-1 CASSTGDSSEKLFF TGCGCCAGCAGCACGGGGGACAGTAGTGAAAAACTGTTTTTT
. TRBD2 TRBJ2-3 TRBV3-1 CASSQDLGGRAPDTQYF TGTGCCAGCAGCCAAGATCTGGGCGGGAGGGCCCCAGATACGCAGTATTTT
. . TRBJ1-3 TRBV29-1 CSAVGGSGAGNTIYF TGCAGCGCCGTGGGGGGCAGTGGGGCTGGAAACACCATATATTTT
. TRBD1 TRBJ1-1 TRBV5-1 CASSLQGARNTEAFF TGCGCCAGCAGCCTACAGGGGGCCCGAAACACTGAAGCTTTCTTT
few . TRBJ2-3 TRBV4-2 CASSHQRGVGADTQYF TGTGCCAGCAGCCACCAGAGGGGGGTGGGGGCAGATACGCAGTATTTT
. . TRBJ1-5 TRBV19 CASSMGSQPQHF TGTGCCAGTAGTATGGGGTCTCAGCCCCAGCATTTT
. . TRBJ2-2 TRBV29-1 CSVESPGAGELFF TGCAGCGTTGAGTCCCCGGGCGCCGGGGAGCTGTTTTTT
. TRBD1 TRBJ1-5 TRBV2 CASRDGTGGFSNQPQHF TGTGCCAGCAGGGACGGGACAGGGGGTTTTAGCAATCAGCCCCAGCATTTT
few . TRBJ2-3 TRBV7-9 CASSPRRRGGDTQYF TGTGCCAGCAGCCCCCGGCGGAGAGGGGGAGATACGCAGTATTTT
few TRBD2 TRBJ2-1 TRBV5-1 CASSIGTSGRHNEQFF TGCGCCAGCAGCATCGGGACTAGCGGCCGCCACAATGAGCAGTTCTTC
. . TRBJ2-3 TRBV18 CASSPNQPQATSTDTQYF TGTGCCAGCTCACCAAATCAGCCCCAGGCCACTAGCACAGATACGCAGTATTTT
few TRBD1 TRBJ1-1 TRBV25-1 CASSEWDRAKAFF TGTGCCAGCAGTGAATGGGACAGGGCAAAAGCTTTCTTT
few . TRBJ2-5 TRBV5-1 CASSARTERETQYF TGCGCCAGCAGCGCCCGGACAGAGAGAGAGACCCAGTACTTC
. TRBD2 TRBJ2-1 TRBV5-1 CASSLEFGTSGSGEQFF TGCGCCAGCAGCTTGGAATTTGGGACTAGCGGCTCCGGTGAGCAGTTCTTC
. TRBD2 TRBJ2-5 TRBV15 CATSRMGLAGGQDTQYF TGTGCCACCAGCAGAATGGGACTAGCGGGGGGCCAAGATACCCAGTACTTC
few . TRBJ2-3 TRBV14 CASSPFTDTQYF TGTGCCAGCAGCCCTTTCACAGATACGCAGTATTTT
few . TRBJ2-3 TRBV20-1 CSAEPLSTDTQYF TGCAGTGCCGAACCACTAAGCACAGATACGCAGTATTTT
. TRBD2 TRBJ2-2 TRBV5-1 CASIYDLAGDTGELFF TGCGCCAGCATTTACGACCTGGCGGGAGATACCGGGGAGCTGTTTTTT
. . TRBJ2-2 TRBV10-3 CAIRATKGGEAGELFF TGTGCCATCAGAGCGACGAAGGGGGGGGAAGCCGGGGAGCTGTTTTTT
few . TRBJ2-3 TRBV12-3/TRBV12-4 CASRSAGGFPDTQYF TGTGCCAGCAGGTCAGCCGGCGGTTTCCCAGATACGCAGTATTTT
. . TRBJ2-1 TRBV3-1 CASSARGPASPEEFF TGTGCCAGCAGCGCTAGGGGACCTGCCTCCCCCGAGGAGTTCTTC
. . TRBJ2-1 TRBV7-8 CASLMAGLGDEQFF TGTGCCAGCTTAATGGCCGGGCTTGGGGATGAGCAGTTCTTC
many TRBD2 TRBJ2-5 TRBV5-1 CASSSNGAGEETQYF TGCGCCAGCAGCTCCAACGGCGCGGGGGAAGAGACCCAGTACTTC
. . TRBJ2-4 TRBV29-1 CSVELLAKNIQYF TGCAGCGTTGAACTACTAGCCAAAAACATTCAGTACTTC
. . TRBJ1-4 TRBV20-1 CSAHWQVEGKLFF TGCAGTGCTCATTGGCAGGTCGAAGGAAAACTGTTTTTT
. . TRBJ2-1 TRBV6-2/TRBV6-3 CASSSLLVPSYNEQFF TGTGCCAGCAGTTCCCTACTAGTCCCCTCCTACAATGAGCAGTTCTTC
. TRBD1 TRBJ2-1 TRBV5-6 CASSLVQGDNEQFF TGTGCCAGCAGCTTGGTGCAGGGGGACAATGAGCAGTTCTTC
. TRBD2 TRBJ2-4 TRBV6-4 CASGLAEAKNIQYF TGTGCCAGCGGACTAGCGGAAGCCAAAAACATTCAGTACTTC
. TRBD2 TRBJ2-2 TRBV6-1 CASSVLAGDHGELFF TGTGCCAGCAGTGTTCTAGCGGGAGACCACGGGGAGCTGTTTTTT
few TRBD2 TRBJ2-3 TRBV7-2 CASSMSGTSGRADTQYF TGTGCCAGCAGCATGTCCGGGACTAGCGGGAGGGCAGATACGCAGTATTTT
. . TRBJ2-3 TRBV5-1 CASSFYGNTDTQYF TGCGCCAGCAGCTTCTACGGGAACACAGATACGCAGTATTTT
. . TRBJ2-1 TRBV4-2 CASSPQQGRAYNEQFF TGTGCCAGCAGCCCCCAGCAGGGACGCGCCTACAATGAGCAGTTCTTC
few . TRBJ2-3 TRBV29-1 CSVEGYRGDTDTQYF TGCAGCGTTGAAGGTTATCGGGGTGACACAGATACGCAGTATTTT
. . TRBJ1-5 TRBV9 CASSDTWDSNQPQHF TGTGCCAGCAGCGACACTTGGGATAGCAATCAGCCCCAGCATTTT
. TRBD2 TRBJ2-1 TRBV3-1 CASSPRWTSVSYNEQFF TGTGCCAGCAGCCCCCGCTGGACTAGCGTATCCTACAATGAGCAGTTCTTC
few TRBD2 TRBJ2-7 TRBV2 CASSLSVTRPGGQYF TGTGCCAGCAGCCTGTCAGTAACACGCCCGGGGGGGCAGTACTTC
few . TRBJ1-3 TRBV21-1 CASSKEGVVRNTIYF TGTGCCAGCAGCAAAGAAGGAGTAGTAAGAAACACCATATATTTT
. . TRBJ2-1 TRBV9 CASSPHGSMAVDEQFF TGTGCCAGCAGCCCACATGGCTCGATGGCCGTGGATGAGCAGTTCTTC
. . TRBJ1-5 TRBV19 CASTTYGTTNQPQHF TGTGCCAGTACCACATACGGGACGACGAATCAGCCCCAGCATTTT
few TRBD2 TRBJ2-3 TRBV12-3/TRBV12-4 CASSFRLAGAADTQYF TGTGCCAGCAGTTTCAGACTAGCGGGAGCGGCAGATACGCAGTATTTT
few TRBD2 TRBJ2-2 TRBV12-3/TRBV12-4 CASSTTSGNTGELFF TGTGCCAGCAGTACGACTAGCGGTAACACCGGGGAGCTGTTTTTT
. . TRBJ2-3 TRBV11-2 CASSLGVAGIPDTQYF TGTGCCAGCAGCTTAGGGGTGGCAGGGATCCCAGATACGCAGTATTTT
few . TRBJ1-5 TRBV29-1 CSVEGMFGQPQHF TGCAGCGTTGAAGGGATGTTCGGCCAGCCCCAGCATTTT
many TRBD1 TRBJ2-2 TRBV12-3/TRBV12-4 CASSLVRGQTGELFF TGTGCCAGCAGTTTAGTAAGGGGGCAAACCGGGGAGCTGTTTTTT
few TRBD1 TRBJ2-7 TRBV12-3/TRBV12-4 CASTTPGQGREQYF TGTGCCAGCACCACGCCGGGACAGGGTCGCGAGCAGTACTTC
few TRBD1 TRBJ1-2 TRBV6-5 CASSFAGTGFGYTF TGTGCCAGCAGTTTTGCCGGGACAGGGTTCGGCTACACCTTC
. TRBD2 TRBJ2-1 TRBV5-6 CASSRLAGVSYNEQFF TGTGCCAGCAGCAGACTAGCGGGAGTTTCCTACAATGAGCAGTTCTTC
. . TRBJ2-3 TRBV20-1 CSALASGGTDTQYF TGCAGCGCGCTCGCGTCTGGGGGGACAGATACGCAGTATTTT